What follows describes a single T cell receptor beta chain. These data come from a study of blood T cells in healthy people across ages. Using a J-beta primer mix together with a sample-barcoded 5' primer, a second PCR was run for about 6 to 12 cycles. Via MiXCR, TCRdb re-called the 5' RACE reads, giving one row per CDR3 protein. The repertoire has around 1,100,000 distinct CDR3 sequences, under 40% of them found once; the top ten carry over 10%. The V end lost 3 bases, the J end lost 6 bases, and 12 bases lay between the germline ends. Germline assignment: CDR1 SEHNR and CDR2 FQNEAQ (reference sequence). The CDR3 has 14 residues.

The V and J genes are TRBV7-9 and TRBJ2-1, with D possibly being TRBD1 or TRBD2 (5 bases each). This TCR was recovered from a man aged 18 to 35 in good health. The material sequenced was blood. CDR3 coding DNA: TGTGCCAGCAGCTTTCCCGGGACGACCAATGAGCAGTTCTTC. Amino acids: CASSFPGTTNEQFF.